A single sample gave rise to the 9 T cell receptor beta chains below, sequenced in a study of blood T cell repertoires in COVID-19 (dated by TCRdb to about 2020). The method behind the library was the immunoSEQ multiplex PCR assay. What TCRdb holds here is the immuneACCESS table cut down to in-frame rearrangements. Part of the clones is not present; checked against another copy, under half of the missing clones reflect an unresolved V gene, and the others are unexplained. This sample has a few hundred thousand clones in its table, and 88% of those were observed once. The ten largest clones capture 2% to 2.5% of the sample. The sequenced sample was PBMCs or T cells enriched from blood (not recorded which). Receptor source: a woman aged 60-70 years in a cohort exposed to, infected with or recovered from COVID-19 (not recorded which).

This clone was recorded once. CDR3: CASSTAGGLSGYTF. The CDR3 bases are TGTGCCAGCAGTACCGCGGGGGGCCTCTCGGGCTACACCTTC. V gene TRBV28 combines with J gene TRBJ1-2; TRBD1 might be the D (6 bases). Looked up from germline, CDR1 is MDHEN and CDR2 is SYDVKM. The CDR3 length is 14 residues. The germline V and J ends were trimmed by 5 bases and 8 bases, with 18 bases remaining between them.

The genes are TRBV7-3 and TRBJ2-1; 10 nucleotides match TRBD1. Germline CDR1 SGHTA, CDR2 FQGTGA. This CDR3 is built from 14 residues. After removal of 5 bases from V and 7 bases from J, the junction contained 5 bases not matched to a gene. CDR3 sequence: CASSHGQGGNEQFF. CDR3 sequence (DNA): TGTGCCAGCAGCCATGGACAGGGGGGAAATGAGCAGTTCTTC.

V and J are TRBV21-1 and TRBJ2-4; the table's D call, TRBD1, was not checked against the DNA. TRBV21-1 is termed a pseudogene. CDR3 length: 19 residues. This CDR3 reads CASSIPRDRGRMVKNIQYF. CDR3 nucleotides: TGTGCCAGCAGCATCCCCCGGGACAGGGGAAGAATGGTCAAAAACATTCAGTACTTC.

This clone has more than one count but fewer than ten. The chain uses TRBV13 and TRBJ2-7, with D possibly TRBD2 on 5 matching bases. V was pared by 0 bases and J by 0 bases, with 24 bases between. The CDR3 has 20 amino acids. Germline CDR1 and CDR2: PRHDT and FYEKMQ (reference sequence). The CDR3, as DNA: TGTGCCAGCAGCTTAGGTGGCTGGATTTTGTCCGGAGACTACTCCTACGAGCAGTACTTC. Translated, it gives CASSLGGWILSGDYSYEQYF.

The V call is TRBV28, the J call TRBJ1-6; maybe TRBD1 (6 bases). Trimming took 5 bases from V and 5 from J, leaving 16 bases between them. Germline CDR1 reads MDHEN; CDR2 reads SYDVKM. The CDR3 extends over 16 amino acids. As DNA, the CDR3 is TGTGCCAGCAGTAAACACAGGGACCCAAATAATTCACCCCTCCACTTT. It yields the protein CASSKHRDPNNSPLHF. Full variable domain (rest looked up from reference TRBV28 and TRBJ1-6): DVKVTQSSRYLVKRTGEKVFLECVQDMDHENMFWYRQDPGLGLRLIYFSYDVKMKEKGDIPEGYSVSREKKERFSLILESASTNQTSMYLCASSKHRDPNNSPLHFGNGTRLTVT.

This chain connects TRBV28 to TRBJ2-3, with D perhaps matching TRBD1 (6 bases). The CDR3 length is 11 residues. V shed 7 bases and J shed 7 bases, with 9 bases lying between them. CDR1 is MDHEN, CDR2 SYDVKM, per germline. DNA for the CDR3: TGTGCCAGCATCAGGGGAAATACGCAGTATTTT. Protein: CASIRGNTQYF.

The chain joins TRBV10-3 to TRBJ1-2; 8 positions agree with TRBD1. The germline V gene has CDR1 ENHRY and CDR2 SYGVKD. The CDR3 totals 17 residues. V dropped 3 bases and J dropped 5; count of bases not matched to a gene: 14. The CDR3: CAISDSVGQGSKYGYTF. The DNA of the CDR3 is TGTGCCATCAGTGACTCAGTAGGACAGGGCTCAAAATATGGCTACACCTTC.

V and J are TRBV19 and TRBJ1-5, with 10 bases lining up with TRBD1. Germline assignment: CDR1 LNHDA and CDR2 SQIVND (reference sequence). After removal of 11 bases from V and 5 bases from J, the junction contained 6 bases not matched to a gene. The CDR3 covers 13 residues. The chain's CDR3 is CAVAGTGDQPQHF. CDR3 nucleotide sequence: TGTGCCGTGGCGGGGACAGGGGATCAGCCCCAGCATTTT.

The CDR3 loop reads CASSQEGLAGGLRSYNEQFF. The CDR3 region has the DNA TGTGCCAGCAGCCAAGAAGGGCTAGCGGGAGGGCTGCGCTCCTACAATGAGCAGTTCTTC. V gene TRBV14 combines with J gene TRBJ2-1; 12 bases agree with TRBD2. V lost 0 bases, J lost 0 bases, and 9 bases stayed unmatched. Germline CDR1 is SGHDN and CDR2 is FVKESK. The CDR3 totals 20 residues.